The 29 T cell receptor beta chains given below trace back to one sample, sequenced in a study of CD8 T cells in ankylosing spondylitis. TCRdb analysed the 5' RACE reads with MiXCR anew, one entry per CDR3 protein. The data hold 340,000 or so distinct CDR3 sequences, with roughly 14% observed a single time. The sequencing input was blood, either unsorted or a sorted T cell fraction (not recorded which). The receptors were gathered from a male donor with ankylosing spondylitis or in good health (not recorded which).

The chain is built from TRBV5-1 and TRBJ2-7; D call uncertain. Trimming stripped 0 bases from V and 0 bases from J, with 10 bases between. The CDR3 is 15 residues long. The germline V gene has CDR1 SGHRS and CDR2 YFSETQ. The CDR3 is CASSLGPGPSYEQYF. DNA for the CDR3: TGCGCCAGCAGCTTGGGACCGGGTCCCTCCTACGAGCAGTACTTC.

The CDR3 nucleotides are TGCAGTGCTAGGGGGCCGGGACAGGGCTACGAGCAGTACTTC. Its translation: CSARGPGQGYEQYF. The rearrangement links TRBV20-1 to TRBJ2-7; 9 positions match TRBD1. J lost 3 bases, V lost 3 bases, and 6 bases had no gene match. CDR3 length: 14 residues. CDR1 is DFQATT and CDR2 is SNEGSKA in the germline V gene (reference sequence).

This sequence joins TRBV3-1 and TRBJ1-2, with 7 positions matching TRBD1. This CDR3 contains 18 residues. Germline V gene lookup returns CDR1 LGHDT and CDR2 YNNKEL (reference sequence). V lost 0 bases and J lost 7; bases outside the gene matches: 17. The CDR3, as DNA: TGTGCCAGCAGCCAAGAGTGGCAAGAGGGGGCTGATTCGGGTGGCTACACCTTC. Protein sequence: CASSQEWQEGADSGGYTF.

There are a few counts of this clonotype. The chain recombines TRBV4-1 with TRBJ1-2; D is possibly TRBD1 (6 bases). Trimming stripped 4 bases from V and 2 bases from J, with 14 bases between. The CDR3 runs 15 residues. Germline V CDR1 and CDR2: MGHRA, YSYEKL. This CDR3 is CASSPRQDSNYGYTF. In nucleotides, the CDR3 is TGCGCCAGCAGCCCCCGACAGGACTCCAACTATGGCTACACCTTC.

The gene calls are TRBV12-5 and TRBJ2-1, with 7 bases lining up with TRBD1. This CDR3 region has 16 residues. The germline gives CDR1 LGHNT, CDR2 FRNRAP. V shed 0 bases, J shed 7 bases, and the junction held 9 bases outside the gene matches. CDR3 DNA sequence: TGTGCTAGTGGTTTGGTACTTAGGGACAGTAGGAATGAGCAGTTCTTC. Protein product: CASGLVLRDSRNEQFF.

This clonotype was counted only a few times. The rearrangement joins TRBV3-1 to TRBJ2-5; either TRBD1 or TRBD2 may supply D (5 bases each). Trimming stripped 8 bases from V and 5 bases from J, with 12 bases between. This CDR3 contains 12 residues. Looked up from germline, CDR1 is LGHDT and CDR2 is YNNKEL (reference sequence). The DNA of the CDR3 is TGTGCCAGCGCCGGGACGGGGGAGACCCAGTACTTC. Its protein is CASAGTGETQYF.

The chain uses TRBV29-1 and TRBJ2-4; 10 nucleotides match TRBD1. Germline V lookup: CDR1 SQVTM, CDR2 ANQGSEA. This CDR3 region has 18 residues. V gave up 6 bases and J gave up 1 base; unmatched junction bases: 15. CDR3 sequence: CSVRRQGASFGAKNIQYF. Here the CDR3 DNA reads TGCAGCGTCCGTCGACAGGGGGCGAGTTTTGGGGCCAAAAACATTCAGTACTTC.

The gene calls are TRBV20-1 and TRBJ2-1, with TRBD1 matching 9 bases. With 6 bases clipped from V and 6 bases from J, the junction kept 12 bases outside the gene matches. Germline V gene lookup returns CDR1 DFQATT and CDR2 SNEGSKA (reference sequence). CDR3 length: 15 residues. The CDR3 sequence: CSAPTGQGKGNEQFF. The DNA for the CDR3 is TGCAGTGCCCCGACAGGACAGGGGAAGGGCAATGAGCAGTTCTTC.

Only a few counts were recorded for this clonotype. The chain is built from TRBV4-1 and TRBJ2-5; 10 nucleotides match TRBD2. The CDR3 is made up of 16 amino acids. Germline V lookup: CDR1 MGHRA, CDR2 YSYEKL. V was pared by 3 bases and J by 2 bases, with 6 bases of the junction left unmatched. In DNA form, the CDR3 reads TGCGCCAGCAGCCACTTAGCGGGGGGCCTTCAAGAGACCCAGTACTTC. Its protein is CASSHLAGGLQETQYF.

The rearrangement links TRBV5-1 to TRBJ2-2; 8 bases fit TRBD1. The V and J ends lost 3 bases and 5 bases, in that order; junction bases with no gene match: 6. The CDR3 contains 15 residues. Germline V lookup: CDR1 SGHRS, CDR2 YFSETQ. The CDR3 coding sequence is TGCGCCAGCAGCTCCCGGACAGGGAATACCGGGGAGCTGTTTTTT. This gives the protein CASSSRTGNTGELFF.

This clonotype was seen repeatedly, ten times or more. V gene TRBV10-3 combines with J gene TRBJ1-1, with 9 bases lining up with TRBD1. Trimming cost V 6 bases and J 1 base; bases outside gene matches: 6. CDR3 length: 15 residues. CDR1 and CDR2 (germline): ENHRY, SYGVKD. CDR3 loop: CAIRPGQGPNTEAFF. CDR3 DNA: TGTGCCATCAGACCGGGACAGGGACCGAACACTGAAGCTTTCTTT.

This clonotype appeared a few times. CDR3 in amino acids: CASSQVDRGDSPLHF. CDR3 in DNA: TGTGCCAGCAGCCAAGTGGACAGGGGTGATTCACCCCTCCACTTT. The chain is built from TRBV3-1 and TRBJ1-6, with 9 bases lining up with TRBD1. V lost 1 base, J lost 8 bases, and 3 bases stayed unmatched. Germline CDR1 and CDR2: LGHDT and YNNKEL (reference sequence). The CDR3 covers 15 residues.

The rearrangement uses TRBV10-3 and TRBJ2-7; possibly TRBD2 for D (5 bases). Trimming removed 4 bases from V and 2 bases from J, with 18 bases in between. This CDR3 has 16 residues. Germline loops: CDR1 ENHRY, CDR2 SYGVKD. This CDR3 is CAISGESTPSPYEQYF. CDR3 nucleotides: TGTGCCATCAGTGGGGAGTCCACCCCAAGCCCCTACGAGCAGTACTTC.

The sample holds a few counts of this clonotype. V and J are TRBV5-1 and TRBJ1-6; D call uncertain. Trimming removed 0 bases from V and 14 bases from J, with 18 bases in between. Looked up from germline, CDR1 is SGHRS and CDR2 is YFSETQ. CDR3 length: 15 amino acids. The chain's CDR3 is CASSLEGLSSSALHF. DNA of the CDR3: TGCGCCAGCAGCTTGGAGGGCCTTAGTAGTTCGGCCCTCCACTTT. Looking up the rest from reference TRBV5-1 and TRBJ1-6 gives the full variable domain: KAGVTQTPRYLIKTRGQQVTLSCSPISGHRSVSWYQQTPGQGLQFLFEYFSETQRNKGNFPGRFSGRQFSNSRSEMNVSTLELGDSALYLCASSLEGLSSSALHFGNGTRLTVT.

Many counts were recorded for this clonotype. The J gene is TRBJ2-2, the V gene TRBV24-1; unclear D gene. Looked up from germline, CDR1 is KGHDR and CDR2 is SFDVKD. Trimming shortened V by 2 bases and J by 3 bases, and 3 bases separated the two germline ends. This CDR3 spans 13 amino acids. The CDR3 coding sequence is TGTGCCACCAGTGATTGGGACACCGGGGAGCTGTTTTTT. Protein product: CATSDWDTGELFF.

This clonotype was counted many times. CDR3 bases: TGTGCCAGCAGCTTAGATAAGGGTTCGGGCGAGCAGTACTTC. Translating it yields CASSLDKGSGEQYF. This chain links TRBV11-2 with TRBJ2-7; D ambiguous. Germline loops: CDR1 SGHAT, CDR2 FQNNGV. V was trimmed by 0 bases and J by 6 bases, leaving 12 bases between them. The CDR3 is 14 amino acids.

V and J are TRBV11-2 and TRBJ2-1; 7 nucleotides align to TRBD2. The germline gives CDR1 SGHAT, CDR2 FQNNGV. This CDR3 is built from 14 residues. The ends lost 8 bases at V and 9 bases at J; junction bases unmatched: 13. DNA of the CDR3: TGTGCCAGCGATCGGGGGAGGGAGGGAAGTGAGCAGTTCTTC. Protein product: CASDRGREGSEQFF.

This clonotype was counted only a few times. V is TRBV25-1 and J is TRBJ2-1; 11 nucleotides line up with TRBD2. The J segment lost 10 bases and the V segment lost 5 bases, leaving 10 bases of the junction unmatched. Germline CDR1 and CDR2: MGHDK and SYGVNS. This CDR3 comprises 15 residues. CDR3 in amino acids: CASSTTSGSTGEQFF. CDR3 nucleotides: TGTGCCAGCAGTACAACTAGCGGGAGTACCGGGGAGCAGTTCTTC.

This clonotype was counted a single time. J is TRBJ2-6 and V is TRBV27; the D is unclear. The V gene's germline CDR1 is MNHEY and CDR2 SMNVEV (reference sequence). The CDR3 has 13 amino acids. Trimming took 8 bases from V and 4 from J, leaving 9 bases between them. CDR3 protein: CASRRQGANVLTF. CDR3 in DNA: TGTGCCAGCCGCAGGCAGGGGGCCAACGTCCTGACTTTC.

The CDR3 here is CASSPGSGNTQYF. CDR3 DNA sequence: TGTGCCAGCAGCCCCGGGAGCGGGAATACGCAGTATTTT. The genes are TRBV5-8 and TRBJ2-3; the match to TRBD2 covers 7 bases. The CDR3 contains 13 residues. The V gene end was trimmed by 4 bases and the J gene end by 7 bases; junction bases not matched to a gene: 6. Germline-derived CDR1 and CDR2 are SGHTS and YDEGEE.

The chain has TRBV3-1 and TRBJ2-7, with 7 bases matching TRBD2. V shed 1 base and J 6 bases; nucleotides not matched to a gene: 3. This CDR3 spans 13 amino acids. Per the germline V gene, CDR1 is LGHDT and CDR2 is YNNKEL (reference sequence). This chain's CDR3 is CASSQGGGREQYF. CDR3 bases: TGTGCCAGCAGCCAAGGGGGGGGACGCGAGCAGTACTTC.

This clonotype was detected only a few times. The J gene is TRBJ2-3, the V gene TRBV4-1, with TRBD2 identical over 11 bases. Looked up from germline, CDR1 is MGHRA and CDR2 is YSYEKL. CDR3 length equals 16 residues. The trim removed 5 bases at V and 4 bases at J, leaving 8 bases unmatched. The CDR3 nucleotides are TGCGCCAGCAGCGAACGACTAGCGGGAAGGGCAGATACGCAGTATTTT. This gives the protein CASSERLAGRADTQYF.

This chain uses TRBV7-2 with TRBJ2-3; weak D call: TRBD2 (6 bases). The CDR3 runs 15 residues. V dropped 4 bases and J dropped 9 bases, with 20 bases sitting between them. Germline assignment: CDR1 SGHTA and CDR2 FQGNSA. The CDR3 region has the DNA TGTGCCAGCAGCTATAACGGGAGAGCCCAAGGGACGCAGTATTTT. Encoded protein: CASSYNGRAQGTQYF.

This clonotype was recorded a few times. The chain employs TRBV6-6 and TRBJ1-4; a possible D gene is TRBD1 (5 bases). The CDR3 extends over 13 amino acids. V lost 4 bases and J lost 8, with 11 bases in between. In germline, CDR1 is MNHNY, CDR2 SVGAGI (reference sequence). CDR3 sequence (DNA): TGTGCCAGCAGTTTTCAGGGAAGGGAAAAACTGTTTTTT. It codes for CASSFQGREKLFF.

This clonotype was observed a few times. The chain combines TRBV12-3 or TRBV12-4 with TRBJ2-3, with D perhaps being TRBD1 or TRBD2 (5 bases each). The CDR3 length is 17 residues. V lost 3 bases and J 5 bases, leaving 21 bases between the germline ends. Written as DNA, the CDR3 is TGTGCCAGCAGTTTGGGGGTGAGGCCCGTTATAGGAGATACGCAGTATTTT. Amino acid sequence: CASSLGVRPVIGDTQYF.

This clonotype was recorded a few times. The CDR3 DNA follows: TGTGCCAGCAGCCAGGGGGAGTTCGAGCAGTACTTC. This gives the protein CASSQGEFEQYF. V is TRBV3-1 and J is TRBJ2-7; D may match TRBD1 or TRBD2 (5 bases each). The germline gives CDR1 LGHDT, CDR2 YNNKEL (reference sequence). Deletions cut 3 bases from V and 6 bases from J, with 9 bases between. The CDR3 is made up of 12 amino acids.

This clonotype was detected a few times. The V gene is TRBV30, the J gene TRBJ2-2, with unresolved D. The length of the CDR3 is 12 residues. Germline CDR1 is GTSNPN and CDR2 is SVGIG (reference sequence). Between the trimmed V and J ends, which lost 7 bases and 5 bases, there was a span of 11 bases. DNA of the CDR3: TGTGCCTCTGGACCGCGGACCGGGGAGCTGTTTTTT. Amino acids: CASGPRTGELFF. Filled out from reference TRBV30 and TRBJ2-2, the complete variable domain reads SQTIHQWPATLVQPVGSPLSLECTVEGTSNPNLYWYRQAAGRGLQLLFYSVGIGQISSEVPQNLSASRPQDRQFILSSKKLLLSDSGFYLCASGPRTGELFFGEGSRLTVL.

This clonotype was counted a few times. The rearrangement uses TRBV7-8 and TRBJ2-2; TRBD2 matches at 7 bases. After removal of 5 bases from V and 4 bases from J, the junction contained 16 bases not matched to a gene. Germline CDR1 reads SGHVS; CDR2 reads FQNEAQ. The CDR3 has 18 residues. The CDR3 region is CASSAHTAGREFTGELFF. In DNA form, the CDR3 reads TGTGCCAGCAGCGCACACACCGCCGGGCGGGAGTTCACCGGGGAGCTGTTTTTT.

The chain links TRBV5-6 to TRBJ2-4, with D tentatively TRBD1 or TRBD2 (6 bases each). CDR3 length: 17 residues. Germline lookup yields CDR1 SGHDT and CDR2 YYEEEE. Trimming removed 4 bases at V and 8 bases at J, with 25 bases between. CDR3 loop: CASSVSGGGPEGDIQYF. CDR3 DNA: TGTGCCAGCAGCGTATCAGGAGGGGGTCCTGAGGGGGACATTCAGTACTTC.